These T cell receptor beta chains were read from a single sample in a study of a mutant IDH1 vaccine in newly diagnosed glioma. Their antigens remain unidentified. Profiled with immunoSEQ multiplex PCR; TCRdb holds only in-frame clones, not every one. The top ten hold 1.8% of the sample, which has some 51,000 clones, about three quarters seen once. Sequencing was performed on PBMCs, taken from a glioma patient whose treatment included an IDH1 peptide vaccine. The source is a woman aged 40 to 50 with glioma. Each CDR3 is given without its conserved first and last residue. The order of the fields is CDR3 protein, D gene, CDR3 length, V gene, J gene. A D gene is named only where the DNA matches it firmly.

CDR3 protein: ASSPGIRQAFQETQY
D gene: .
CDR3 length: 15
V gene: TRBV7-6
J gene: TRBJ2-5

CDR3 protein: ASSVGPSYEQY
D gene: .
CDR3 length: 11
V gene: TRBV9
J gene: TRBJ2-7

CDR3 protein: ASSLALSSPLH
D gene: .
CDR3 length: 11
V gene: TRBV7-9
J gene: TRBJ1-6

CDR3 protein: ASIGGRGGSYEQY
D gene: .
CDR3 length: 13
V gene: TRBV2
J gene: TRBJ2-7

CDR3 protein: ASSPRQTLNTEAF
D gene: .
CDR3 length: 13
V gene: TRBV9
J gene: TRBJ1-1

CDR3 protein: ATAARDRGREKLF
D gene: TRBD1
CDR3 length: 13
V gene: TRBV19
J gene: TRBJ1-4

CDR3 protein: ASSLPGQGAEETQY
D gene: TRBD1
CDR3 length: 14
V gene: TRBV5-6
J gene: TRBJ2-5

CDR3 protein: ASSASFQGYTEAF
D gene: .
CDR3 length: 13
V gene: TRBV9
J gene: TRBJ1-1

CDR3 protein: ASRPIAGPYNEQF
D gene: TRBD2
CDR3 length: 13
V gene: TRBV6-5
J gene: TRBJ2-1

CDR3 protein: ASRPLRGRREAF
D gene: .
CDR3 length: 12
V gene: TRBV5-1
J gene: TRBJ1-1

CDR3 protein: ASSGYRGQGYGYT
D gene: TRBD1
CDR3 length: 13
V gene: TRBV7-7
J gene: TRBJ1-2

CDR3 protein: ATRDYLGGESPLH
D gene: .
CDR3 length: 13
V gene: TRBV27
J gene: TRBJ1-6

CDR3 protein: ASSPPSRGGGNEQF
D gene: TRBD2
CDR3 length: 14
V gene: TRBV2
J gene: TRBJ2-1

CDR3 protein: ASSQVNRAGRTDTQY
D gene: .
CDR3 length: 15
V gene: TRBV4-1
J gene: TRBJ2-3

CDR3 protein: ASSMLDPGHEQF
D gene: .
CDR3 length: 12
V gene: TRBV19
J gene: TRBJ2-1

CDR3 protein: ASSTYRNYGYT
D gene: .
CDR3 length: 11
V gene: TRBV7-2
J gene: TRBJ1-2

CDR3 protein: AWSPPEGLSSGYT
D gene: .
CDR3 length: 13
V gene: TRBV30
J gene: TRBJ1-2

CDR3 protein: ATLPSGADTQY
D gene: .
CDR3 length: 11
V gene: TRBV15
J gene: TRBJ2-3

CDR3 protein: ASSVRPHNSPLH
D gene: .
CDR3 length: 12
V gene: TRBV7-7
J gene: TRBJ1-6

CDR3 protein: ASSLLFSYEQY
D gene: .
CDR3 length: 11
V gene: TRBV5-6
J gene: TRBJ2-7

CDR3 protein: ASSQELVQGLEPQH
D gene: .
CDR3 length: 14
V gene: TRBV4-3
J gene: TRBJ1-5

CDR3 protein: ASRSRRAGETQY
D gene: .
CDR3 length: 12
V gene: TRBV5-8
J gene: TRBJ2-5

CDR3 protein: ASGLGGEQF
D gene: .
CDR3 length: 9
V gene: TRBV12-5
J gene: TRBJ2-1

CDR3 protein: AWSGDRGTDTQY
D gene: TRBD1
CDR3 length: 12
V gene: TRBV30
J gene: TRBJ2-3

CDR3 protein: ATSARGALTF
D gene: .
CDR3 length: 10
V gene: TRBV15
J gene: TRBJ1-1

CDR3 protein: ATGQGYGGYT
D gene: TRBD1
CDR3 length: 10
V gene: TRBV15
J gene: TRBJ1-2

CDR3 protein: ASRLEGIGNSPLH
D gene: .
CDR3 length: 13
V gene: TRBV7-2
J gene: TRBJ1-6

CDR3 protein: ASSYRAVNTEAF
D gene: .
CDR3 length: 12
V gene: TRBV6-6
J gene: TRBJ1-1

CDR3 protein: ASSSWTGGAGANVLT
D gene: TRBD1
CDR3 length: 15
V gene: TRBV13
J gene: TRBJ2-6

CDR3 protein: ASSVESGGALNEQF
D gene: TRBD2
CDR3 length: 14
V gene: TRBV9
J gene: TRBJ2-1

CDR3 protein: ASSKRGDTPEQY
D gene: TRBD2
CDR3 length: 12
V gene: TRBV10-2
J gene: TRBJ2-7

CDR3 protein: ASSQWLVGDEQY
D gene: .
CDR3 length: 12
V gene: TRBV9
J gene: TRBJ2-7

CDR3 protein: ASSLRQGRTEAF
D gene: TRBD1
CDR3 length: 12
V gene: TRBV7-9
J gene: TRBJ1-1

CDR3 protein: AGQGAGGYT
D gene: TRBD1
CDR3 length: 9
V gene: TRBV6-1
J gene: TRBJ1-2

CDR3 protein: ATGGWRSPLH
D gene: .
CDR3 length: 10
V gene: TRBV27
J gene: TRBJ1-6

CDR3 protein: AWAQGASLSGNTIY
D gene: TRBD1
CDR3 length: 14
V gene: TRBV30
J gene: TRBJ1-3

CDR3 protein: ASSPAAFSGNTIY
D gene: .
CDR3 length: 13
V gene: TRBV11-2
J gene: TRBJ1-3

CDR3 protein: ASSLEAGGGETQY
D gene: TRBD2
CDR3 length: 13
V gene: TRBV5-5
J gene: TRBJ2-5

CDR3 protein: ASSLAQEGETIAKNIQY
D gene: .
CDR3 length: 17
V gene: TRBV5-4
J gene: TRBJ2-4

CDR3 protein: AISEYSNQPQH
D gene: .
CDR3 length: 11
V gene: TRBV10-3
J gene: TRBJ1-5

CDR3 protein: ASSSTEGSQPQH
D gene: .
CDR3 length: 12
V gene: TRBV9
J gene: TRBJ1-5